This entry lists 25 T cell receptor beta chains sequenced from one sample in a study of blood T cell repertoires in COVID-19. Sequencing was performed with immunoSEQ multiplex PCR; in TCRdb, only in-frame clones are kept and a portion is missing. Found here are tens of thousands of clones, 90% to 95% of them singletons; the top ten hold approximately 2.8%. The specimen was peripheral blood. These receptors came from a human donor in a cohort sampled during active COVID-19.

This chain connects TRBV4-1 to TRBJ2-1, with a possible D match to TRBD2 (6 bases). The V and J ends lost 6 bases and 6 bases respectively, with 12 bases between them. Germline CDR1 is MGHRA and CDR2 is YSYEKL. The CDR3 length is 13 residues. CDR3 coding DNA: TGCGCCAGCAGGCGGGGAGCGGGCAATGAGCAGTTCTTC. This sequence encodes CASRRGAGNEQFF.

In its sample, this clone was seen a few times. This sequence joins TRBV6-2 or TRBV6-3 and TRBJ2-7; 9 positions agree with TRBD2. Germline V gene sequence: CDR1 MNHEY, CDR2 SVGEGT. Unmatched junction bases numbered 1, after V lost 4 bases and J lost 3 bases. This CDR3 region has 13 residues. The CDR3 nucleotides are TGTGCCAGCAGTTGGACTAGCGACTACGAGCAGTACTTC. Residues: CASSWTSDYEQYF.

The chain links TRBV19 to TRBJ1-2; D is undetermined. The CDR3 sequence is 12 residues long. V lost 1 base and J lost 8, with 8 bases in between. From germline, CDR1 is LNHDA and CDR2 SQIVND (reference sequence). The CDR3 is CASSIAKRGYTF. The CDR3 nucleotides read TGTGCCAGTAGTATAGCAAAGCGCGGCTACACCTTC. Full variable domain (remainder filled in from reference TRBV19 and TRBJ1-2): DGGITQSPKYLFRKEGQNVTLSCEQNLNHDAMYWYRQDPGQGLRLIYYSQIVNDFQKGDIAEGYSVSREKKESFPLTVTSAQKNPTAFYLCASSIAKRGYTFGSGTRLTVV.

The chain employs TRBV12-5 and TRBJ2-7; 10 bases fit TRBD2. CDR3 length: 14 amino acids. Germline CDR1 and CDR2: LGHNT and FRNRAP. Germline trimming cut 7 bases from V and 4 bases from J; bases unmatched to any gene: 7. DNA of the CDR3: TGTGCTAGTGCCATAGGACTAGCGGAATACGAGCAGTACGTC. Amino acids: CASAIGLAEYEQYV.

For the CDR3, the DNA is TGTGCCAGCAGCCCAACGGTCGCGAGGGTAGAGACCCAGTACTTC. Translated, it gives CASSPTVARVETQYF. This chain joins TRBV5-4 and TRBJ2-5; TRBD2 is a possible D gene (5 bases). CDR3 length: 15 residues. V lost 4 bases and J lost 4, with 17 bases in between. The V gene's germline CDR1 is SGHNT and CDR2 YYREEE (reference sequence).

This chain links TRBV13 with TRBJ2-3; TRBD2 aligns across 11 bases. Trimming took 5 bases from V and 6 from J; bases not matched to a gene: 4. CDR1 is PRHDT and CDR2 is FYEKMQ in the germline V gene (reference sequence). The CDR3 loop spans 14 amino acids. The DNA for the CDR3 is TGTGCCAGCAGCACACTAGCGGGGGCGGATACGCAGTATTTT. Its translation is CASSTLAGADTQYF.

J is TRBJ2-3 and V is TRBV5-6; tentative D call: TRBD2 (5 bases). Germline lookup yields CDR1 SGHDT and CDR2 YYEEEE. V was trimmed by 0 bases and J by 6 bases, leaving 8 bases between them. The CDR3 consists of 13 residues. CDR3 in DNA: TGTGCCAGCAGCTTGGTTCGCGGGGATACGCAGTATTTT. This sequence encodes CASSLVRGDTQYF.

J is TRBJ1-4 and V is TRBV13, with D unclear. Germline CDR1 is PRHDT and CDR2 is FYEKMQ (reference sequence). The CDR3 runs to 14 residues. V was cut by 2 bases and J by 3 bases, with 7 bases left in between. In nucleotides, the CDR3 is TGTGCCAGCAGCTTATTTGGCCCTAATGAAAAACTGTTTTTT. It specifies CASSLFGPNEKLFF.

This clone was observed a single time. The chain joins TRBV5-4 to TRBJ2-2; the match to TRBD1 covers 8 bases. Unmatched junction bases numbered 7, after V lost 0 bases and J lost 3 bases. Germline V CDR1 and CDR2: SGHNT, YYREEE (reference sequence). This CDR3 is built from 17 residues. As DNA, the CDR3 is TGTGCCAGCAGCTTGGCCCCAGGACAGGGTTACACCGGGGAGCTGTTTTTT. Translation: CASSLAPGQGYTGELFF.

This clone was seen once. The CDR3 region is CASSLDLRQSTTQYF. CDR3 bases: TGTGCCAGCAGCTTAGATCTGAGACAATCGACGACCCAGTACTTC. The chain recombines TRBV11-2 with TRBJ2-5; D is undetermined. Germline CDR1 is SGHAT and CDR2 is FQNNGV. The CDR3 spans 15 residues. Trimming shortened V by 0 bases and J by 7 bases, and 15 bases separated the two germline ends.

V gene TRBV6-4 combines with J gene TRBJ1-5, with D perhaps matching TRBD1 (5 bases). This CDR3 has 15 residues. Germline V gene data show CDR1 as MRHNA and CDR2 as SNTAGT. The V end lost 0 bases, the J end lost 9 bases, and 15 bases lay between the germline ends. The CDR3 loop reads CASSDSGGPGGPQHF. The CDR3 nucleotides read TGTGCCAGCAGTGACTCGGGTGGCCCCGGGGGGCCCCAGCATTTT.

Here the CDR3 reads CASSLNAGGPKNIQYF. As DNA, the CDR3 is TGTGCCAGCAGCTTAAATGCGGGAGGTCCCAAAAACATTCAGTACTTC. J is TRBJ2-4 and V is TRBV7-8, with 8 bases identical to TRBD2. Unmatched junction bases numbered 5, after V lost 2 bases and J lost 2 bases. This CDR3 region has 16 residues. Germline V gene sequence: CDR1 SGHVS, CDR2 FQNEAQ.

The CDR3, as DNA: TGTGCCAGCACCCACCAAAAGGAGGACTATGGCTACACCTTC. Translation gives CASTHQKEDYGYTF. The chain has TRBV6-5 and TRBJ1-2; D not resolved. The length of the CDR3 is 14 residues. Germline V CDR1 and CDR2: MNHEY, SVGAGI. V was trimmed by 7 bases and J by 3 bases, leaving 15 bases between them.

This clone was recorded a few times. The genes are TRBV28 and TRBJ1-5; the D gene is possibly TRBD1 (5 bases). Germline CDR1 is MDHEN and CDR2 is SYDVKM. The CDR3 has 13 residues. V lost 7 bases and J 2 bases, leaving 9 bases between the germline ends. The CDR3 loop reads CASTSGGNQPQHF. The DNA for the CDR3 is TGTGCCAGCACCTCGGGGGGCAATCAGCCCCAGCATTTT.

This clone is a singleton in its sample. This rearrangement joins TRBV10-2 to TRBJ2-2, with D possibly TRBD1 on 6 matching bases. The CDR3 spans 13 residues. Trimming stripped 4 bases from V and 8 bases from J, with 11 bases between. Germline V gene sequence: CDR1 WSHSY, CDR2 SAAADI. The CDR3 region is CASSGTRGGELFF. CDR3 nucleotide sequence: TGCGCCAGCAGTGGGACCAGGGGAGGGGAGCTGTTTTTT.

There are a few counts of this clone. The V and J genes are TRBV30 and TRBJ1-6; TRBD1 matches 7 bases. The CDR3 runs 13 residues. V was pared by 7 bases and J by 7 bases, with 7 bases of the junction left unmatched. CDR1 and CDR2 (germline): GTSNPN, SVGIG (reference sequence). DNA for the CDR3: TGTGCCTCCCGCGGGACAGTAAATTCACCCCTCCACTTT. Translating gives CASRGTVNSPLHF.

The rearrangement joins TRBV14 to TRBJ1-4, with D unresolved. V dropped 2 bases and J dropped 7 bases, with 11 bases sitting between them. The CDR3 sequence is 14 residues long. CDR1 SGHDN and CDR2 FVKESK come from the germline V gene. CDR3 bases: TGTGCCAGCAGCCAAAGCGTTGGGAGTGAAAAACTGTTTTTT. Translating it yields CASSQSVGSEKLFF.

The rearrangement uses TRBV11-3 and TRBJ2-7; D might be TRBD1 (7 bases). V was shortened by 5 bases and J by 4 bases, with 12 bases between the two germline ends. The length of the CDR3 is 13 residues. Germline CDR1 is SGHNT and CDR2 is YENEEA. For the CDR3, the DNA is TGTGCCAGCAGCCGACAGGGAGGATACGAGCAGTACTTC. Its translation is CASSRQGGYEQYF.

The CDR3 nucleotides are TGTGCCAGCAGTTCCCCAGGGAATTCACCCCTCCACTTT. Encoded protein: CASSSPGNSPLHF. This chain links TRBV12-3 or TRBV12-4 with TRBJ1-6; D perhaps matches TRBD1 (5 bases). CDR3 size: 13 residues. Trimming took 4 bases from V and 7 from J, leaving 8 bases between them.

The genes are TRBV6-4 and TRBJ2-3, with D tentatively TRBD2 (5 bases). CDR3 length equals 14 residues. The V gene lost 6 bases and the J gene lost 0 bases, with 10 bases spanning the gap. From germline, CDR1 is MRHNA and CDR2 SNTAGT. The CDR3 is CASRAGTSTDTQYF. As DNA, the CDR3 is TGTGCCAGCAGGGCGGGTACCAGCACAGATACGCAGTATTTT.

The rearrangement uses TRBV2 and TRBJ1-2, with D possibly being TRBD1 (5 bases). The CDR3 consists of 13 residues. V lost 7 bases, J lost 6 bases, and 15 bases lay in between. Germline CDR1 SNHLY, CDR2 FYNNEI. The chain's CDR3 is CASIPWQGDGYTF. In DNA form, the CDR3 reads TGTGCCAGCATCCCCTGGCAGGGTGATGGCTACACCTTC.

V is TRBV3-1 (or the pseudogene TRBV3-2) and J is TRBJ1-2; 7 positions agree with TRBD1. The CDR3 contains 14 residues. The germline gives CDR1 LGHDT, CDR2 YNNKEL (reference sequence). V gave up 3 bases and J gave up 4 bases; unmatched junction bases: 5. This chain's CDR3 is CASSQLQGIYGYTF. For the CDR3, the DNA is TGTGCCAGCAGCCAGCTACAGGGGATCTATGGCTACACCTTC.

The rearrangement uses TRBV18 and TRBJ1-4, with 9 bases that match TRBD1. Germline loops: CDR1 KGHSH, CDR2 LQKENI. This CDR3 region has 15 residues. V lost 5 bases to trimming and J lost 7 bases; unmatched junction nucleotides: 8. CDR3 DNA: TGTGCCAGCTCAGCGCTACAGGGGGCATTTGAAAAACTGTTTTTT. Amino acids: CASSALQGAFEKLFF.

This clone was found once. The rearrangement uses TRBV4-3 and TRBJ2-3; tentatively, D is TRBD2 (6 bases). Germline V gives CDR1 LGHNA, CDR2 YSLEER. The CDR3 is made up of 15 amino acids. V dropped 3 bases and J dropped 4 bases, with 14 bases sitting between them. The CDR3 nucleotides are TGCGCCAGCAGCCATAACGGGGGTCCCTCAGATACGCAGTATTTT. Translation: CASSHNGGPSDTQYF.

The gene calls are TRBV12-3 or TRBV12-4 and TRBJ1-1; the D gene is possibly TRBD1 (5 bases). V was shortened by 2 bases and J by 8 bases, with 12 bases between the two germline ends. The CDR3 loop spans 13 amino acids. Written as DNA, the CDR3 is TGTGCCAGCAGTTTATCAGGGCTTCAAGAAGCTTTCTTT. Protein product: CASSLSGLQEAFF.